The 21 T cell receptor beta chains in this list originate from one sample, sequenced in a study of cytotoxic CD8 clonotypes in ibrutinib-treated CLL. The assay was immunoSEQ multiplex PCR, and TCRdb's table has in-frame clones only and misses some. The data show 70,000 to 85,000 clones, about 84% seen once. Sequencing used PBMCs, obtained at disease progression, from a patient treated with ibrutinib. The receptor source for this set is a human donor with chronic lymphocytic leukemia.

The chain carries TRBV27 and TRBJ2-7, with D perhaps matching TRBD1 or TRBD2 (6 bases each). The CDR3 contains 13 residues. Deletions cut 5 bases from V and 4 bases from J, with 12 bases between. Germline lookup yields CDR1 MNHEY and CDR2 SMNVEV (reference sequence). The CDR3 bases are TGTGCCAGCAGTGCCGGGGGCGGGTACGAGCAGTACTTC. Encoded protein: CASSAGGGYEQYF.

The V call is TRBV5-4, the J call TRBJ1-4, with D maybe TRBD1 (5 bases). Trimming cost V 5 bases and J 4 bases, with 12 bases left between them. The CDR3 runs 14 residues. Germline loops: CDR1 SGHNT, CDR2 YYREEE (reference sequence). In nucleotides, the CDR3 is TGTGCCAGCAGTCACGGGACCCTTAATGAAAAACTGTTTTTT. Its translation: CASSHGTLNEKLFF. Combining the CDR3 with reference TRBV5-4 and TRBJ1-4 gives the whole variable domain ETGVTQSPTHLIKTRGQQVTLRCSSQSGHNTVSWYQQALGQGPQFIFQYYREEENGRGNFPPRFSGLQFPNYSSELNVNALELDDSALYLCASSHGTLNEKLFFGSGTQLSVL.

DNA of the CDR3: TGCGCCAGCACCAACCCGCCTGGGGGTGAAGCTTTCTTT. Residues: CASTNPPGGEAFF. The V call is TRBV5-1, the J call TRBJ1-1; a weak D match, TRBD1 (5 bases). Germline V gives CDR1 SGHRS, CDR2 YFSETQ. Trimming removed 6 bases from V and 7 bases from J, with 16 bases in between. The CDR3 contains 13 residues.

This chain links TRBV11-2 with TRBJ2-5; 7 positions match TRBD1. This CDR3 region has 14 residues. The V and J ends lost 5 bases and 5 bases, in that order; junction bases with no gene match: 8. Per the germline V gene, CDR1 is SGHAT and CDR2 is FQNNGV. The CDR3 protein is CASSAQQGWETQYF. The CDR3 DNA is TGTGCCAGCAGCGCACAACAGGGGTGGGAGACCCAGTACTTC.

This sequence joins TRBV18 and TRBJ2-5; the D is unclear. CDR3 length: 10 amino acids. V lost 8 bases, J lost 3 bases, and 4 bases lay in between. The germline CDR1 and CDR2 sequences are KGHSH and LQKENI. CDR3: CASGKETQYF. In nucleotides, the CDR3 is TGTGCCAGCGGCAAAGAGACCCAGTACTTC.

The chain uses TRBV29-1 and TRBJ1-5; 10 nucleotides match TRBD1. The germline CDR1 and CDR2 sequences are SQVTM and ANQGSEA. Unmatched junction bases numbered 2, after V lost 5 bases and J lost 1 base. The CDR3 loop spans 14 amino acids. Here the CDR3 reads CSVPGQGSNQPQHF. The CDR3 bases are TGCAGCGTTCCGGGACAGGGGAGCAATCAGCCCCAGCATTTT.

The genes are TRBV27 and TRBJ2-6, with D uncertain. The CDR3 has 16 residues. Germline CDR1 and CDR2: MNHEY and SMNVEV (reference sequence). V lost 0 bases and J 5 bases, leaving 11 bases between the germline ends. CDR3 DNA: TGTGCCAGCAGTTTATCATGGGTTCGGCGGGCCAACGTCCTGACTTTC. It encodes CASSLSWVRRANVLTF.

V usage is TRBV7-8 and J usage is TRBJ2-6, with unresolved D. The germline V and J ends were trimmed by 8 bases and 0 bases, with 5 bases remaining between them. Germline loops: CDR1 SGHVS, CDR2 FQNEAQ. The CDR3 sequence is 13 residues long. CDR3 DNA sequence: TGTGCCAGCCGGAACTCTGGGGCCAACGTCCTGACTTTC. This encodes CASRNSGANVLTF.

V and J are TRBV27 and TRBJ1-1; D not resolved. Germline assignment: CDR1 MNHEY and CDR2 SMNVEV (reference sequence). The CDR3 totals 13 residues. V was shortened by 0 bases and J by 2 bases, with 4 bases between the two germline ends. In DNA form, the CDR3 reads TGTGCCAGCAGTTTATCGGTAAACACTGAAGCTTTCTTT. Amino acid sequence: CASSLSVNTEAFF.

V is TRBV19 and J is TRBJ2-1; 16 nucleotides match TRBD2. The V and J ends lost 5 bases and 12 bases, in that order; junction bases with no gene match: 10. Germline CDR1 reads LNHDA; CDR2 reads SQIVND (reference sequence). The CDR3 has 16 amino acids. This chain's CDR3 is CASSAPGLAGGPGQFF. The CDR3 DNA sequence: TGTGCCAGTAGTGCCCCGGGACTAGCGGGGGGGCCTGGGCAGTTCTTC.

V usage is TRBV6-5 and J usage is TRBJ2-7, with D tentatively TRBD1 or TRBD2 (7 bases each). The V gene lost 6 bases and the J gene lost 5 bases, with 17 bases spanning the gap. The CDR3 spans 14 residues. Germline lookup yields CDR1 MNHEY and CDR2 SVGAGI. The CDR3 sequence is CASRLSTGRDEQYF. CDR3 nucleotides: TGTGCCAGCAGACTCTCGACAGGGAGGGACGAGCAGTACTTC.

J is TRBJ2-6 and V is TRBV5-1; no definite D call. The CDR3 has 17 amino acids. Trimming pared 0 bases from V and 4 bases from J, leaving 14 bases between. Germline V gene sequence: CDR1 SGHRS, CDR2 YFSETQ. CDR3 sequence: CASSLEVAGVGANVLTF. The CDR3 DNA follows: TGCGCCAGCAGCTTGGAAGTGGCTGGGGTCGGGGCCAACGTCCTGACTTTC.

This clone has more than one count but fewer than ten. The chain is built from TRBV5-4 and TRBJ2-3, with TRBD2 identical over 8 bases. In germline, CDR1 is SGHNT, CDR2 YYREEE (reference sequence). The trim removed 5 bases at V and 1 base at J, leaving 6 bases unmatched. The CDR3 has 15 residues. CDR3 region: CASRHPGLGTDTQYF. The CDR3, as DNA: TGTGCCAGCAGACATCCGGGACTAGGCACAGATACGCAGTATTTT.

The rearrangement uses TRBV5-1 and TRBJ1-2; 8 bases match TRBD1. Germline CDR1 and CDR2: SGHRS and YFSETQ. The J segment lost 8 bases and the V segment lost 6 bases, leaving 9 bases of the junction unmatched. The length of the CDR3 is 13 residues. This CDR3 is CASKDRARTGYTF. Here the CDR3 DNA reads TGCGCCAGCAAGGACAGGGCAAGGACGGGCTACACCTTC.

This clone has only one observation. This chain joins TRBV5-4 and TRBJ1-3; 7 bases are shared with TRBD1. Losses at the gene ends were 5 bases for V and 2 bases for J; bases not matched to a gene: 4. CDR1 and CDR2 from the germline V gene are SGHNT and YYREEE (reference sequence). CDR3 length equals 14 residues. CDR3 sequence (DNA): TGTGCCAGCAGTCCTACAGGGGCTGGAAACACCATATATTTT. This gives the protein CASSPTGAGNTIYF. Based on the CDR3 plus reference TRBV5-4 and TRBJ1-3, the full variable domain is ETGVTQSPTHLIKTRGQQVTLRCSSQSGHNTVSWYQQALGQGPQFIFQYYREEENGRGNFPPRFSGLQFPNYSSELNVNALELDDSALYLCASSPTGAGNTIYFGEGSWLTVV.

V and J are TRBV6-1 and TRBJ1-4; 9 nucleotides align to TRBD1. Germline V gene data show CDR1 as MNHNS and CDR2 as SASEGT. There are 15 residues in the CDR3. The J segment lost 4 bases and the V segment lost 7 bases, leaving 7 bases of the junction unmatched. CDR3 sequence reads: CASTPRGQGNEKLFF. Here the CDR3 DNA reads TGTGCCAGCACCCCCCGGGGACAGGGTAATGAAAAACTGTTTTTT.

This rearrangement joins TRBV2 to TRBJ1-4; D gene uncertain. Germline loops: CDR1 SNHLY, CDR2 FYNNEI. Trimming left V 3 bases short and J 8 bases short, with 10 bases between. The CDR3 length is 13 residues. DNA of the CDR3: TGTGCCAGCAGTGATGGGAACAGAGAAAAACTGTTTTTT. Translated, it gives CASSDGNREKLFF.

This sequence joins TRBV10-3 and TRBJ2-3; 10 positions agree with TRBD1. CDR1 ENHRY and CDR2 SYGVKD come from the germline V gene. The junction had 1 base not matched to a gene; V was cut back by 3 bases and J by 1 base. The CDR3 runs to 15 residues. This CDR3 reads CAISDGTGGTDTQYF. The CDR3 bases are TGTGCCATCAGTGACGGGACAGGGGGCACAGATACGCAGTATTTT.

V usage is TRBV25-1 and J usage is TRBJ1-6; D is unclear. Deletions cut 5 bases from V and 5 bases from J, with 7 bases between. Germline V gene sequence: CDR1 MGHDK, CDR2 SYGVNS. The CDR3 runs to 13 residues. In DNA, the CDR3 is TGTGCCAGCAGTCAGACTAATAATTCACCCCTCCACTTT. It is translated as CASSQTNNSPLHF.

V usage is TRBV28 and J usage is TRBJ1-1; D gene uncertain. Trimming shortened V by 5 bases and J by 3 bases, and 16 bases separated the two germline ends. Germline V gene lookup returns CDR1 MDHEN and CDR2 SYDVKM. The CDR3 covers 15 residues. The CDR3 coding sequence is TGTGCCAGCAGTCCCGCAACCTCAGGAGACACTGAAGCTTTCTTT. Translation gives CASSPATSGDTEAFF.

V gene TRBV5-6 combines with J gene TRBJ1-2; D is possibly TRBD1 (5 bases). Germline assignment: CDR1 SGHDT and CDR2 YYEEEE. CDR3 length equals 15 residues. Trimming removed 3 bases at V and 6 bases at J, with 18 bases between. Here the CDR3 DNA reads TGTGCCAGCAGCTCCCGGGACCCAACCCCGGATGGCTACACCTTC. It is translated as CASSSRDPTPDGYTF.